A single sample is the source of the 15 T cell receptor beta chains below, sequenced in a study of PD-L1 blockade in urothelial cancer. Noted time point: peripheral blood 6 weeks after treatment start. Produced via immunoSEQ multiplex PCR; TCRdb's table is partial and in-frame only. The sample lists tens of thousands of clones, around nine tenths seen once, with around 11% in the top ten. The starting material was PBMCs, obtained around atezolizumab (anti-PD-L1) treatment. The origin of the receptors is a man aged 55 to 69 with urothelial cancer.

The chain couples TRBV19 to TRBJ2-5; D gene uncertain. The germline V and J ends were trimmed by 6 bases and 5 bases, with 7 bases remaining between them. The CDR3 is 11 residues long. CDR1 is LNHDA, CDR2 SQIVND, per germline (reference sequence). CDR3 residues: CASRAEETQYF. CDR3 coding DNA: TGTGCCAGTAGGGCGGAGGAGACCCAGTACTTC. Together with reference TRBV19 and TRBJ2-5, the CDR3 gives the full variable domain: DGGITQSPKYLFRKEGQNVTLSCEQNLNHDAMYWYRQDPGQGLRLIYYSQIVNDFQKGDIAEGYSVSREKKESFPLTVTSAQKNPTAFYLCASRAEETQYFGPGTRLLVL.

The V call is TRBV27, the J call TRBJ2-2; TRBD1 is a possible D gene (5 bases). Trimming removed 6 bases from V and 6 bases from J, with 11 bases in between. CDR1 and CDR2 from the germline V gene are MNHEY and SMNVEV (reference sequence). The CDR3 loop spans 13 amino acids. CDR3 sequence reads: CASRGSGSGELFF. CDR3 DNA sequence: TGTGCCAGCAGGGGCTCAGGGTCCGGGGAGCTGTTTTTT.

The chain uses TRBV19 and TRBJ1-5; 7 bases are a match to TRBD1. This CDR3 is 13 amino acids long. V dropped 8 bases and J dropped 6; count of bases not matched to a gene: 7. Germline V gene data show CDR1 as LNHDA and CDR2 as SQIVND (reference sequence). The CDR3 spells CASSLDRVQPQHF. The DNA of the CDR3 is TGTGCCAGTTCCTTAGACAGGGTTCAGCCCCAGCATTTT.

This clone was found a few times. This chain links TRBV28 with TRBJ2-7; 10 positions agree with TRBD2. After removal of 4 bases from V and 6 bases from J, the junction contained 6 bases not matched to a gene. There are 14 residues in the CDR3. The germline V gene encodes CDR1 MDHEN and CDR2 SYDVKM. CDR3 sequence: CASSSPSGRREQYF. In DNA form, the CDR3 reads TGTGCCAGCAGTTCCCCTAGCGGGAGACGCGAGCAGTACTTC.

This chain links TRBV10-3 with TRBJ1-5; 7 nucleotides line up with TRBD1. The CDR3 extends over 15 amino acids. CDR1 and CDR2 (germline): ENHRY, SYGVKD. Trimming took 3 bases from V and 3 from J; bases not matched to a gene: 5. CDR3 amino acids: CAISEVGTDNQPQHF. Here the CDR3 DNA reads TGTGCCATCAGTGAAGTCGGGACAGACAATCAGCCCCAGCATTTT.

The genes are TRBV30 and TRBJ2-3; 12 bases are a match to TRBD2. Per the germline V gene, CDR1 is GTSNPN and CDR2 is SVGIG (reference sequence). Trimming cost V 1 base and J 4 bases; bases outside gene matches: 3. This CDR3 has 15 amino acids. This chain's CDR3 is CAWSGTSGVSDTQYF. DNA for the CDR3: TGTGCCTGGAGTGGGACTAGCGGGGTTTCAGATACGCAGTATTTT.

The V and J genes are TRBV10-3 and TRBJ1-1; TRBD1 is a possible D gene (6 bases). Germline values: CDR1 ENHRY, CDR2 SYGVKD. The CDR3 runs to 13 residues. V was shortened by 2 bases and J by 12 bases, with 16 bases between the two germline ends. The CDR3 protein is CAISEPRGSSPFF. The CDR3 nucleotides are TGTGCCATCAGTGAGCCCAGGGGCTCGAGCCCTTTCTTT.

The V gene is TRBV5-8, the J gene TRBJ2-3; 9 positions agree with TRBD1. Trimming removed 0 bases from V and 6 bases from J; junction bases left unmatched: 11. This CDR3 spans 17 amino acids. The germline gives CDR1 SGHTS, CDR2 YDEGEE. CDR3 coding DNA: TGTGCCAGCAGCTTGGGGGAGCCGGGACAGGGACTGGATACGCAGTATTTT. Its protein is CASSLGEPGQGLDTQYF.

The genes are TRBV19 and TRBJ1-5, with D maybe TRBD1 (5 bases). This CDR3 spans 13 amino acids. Germline V lookup: CDR1 LNHDA, CDR2 SQIVND (reference sequence). Trimming took 5 bases from V and 10 from J, leaving 15 bases between them. Here the CDR3 DNA reads TGTGCCAGTAGTGCGGGGAGGGGACTACCCCAGCATTTT. Its protein is CASSAGRGLPQHF.

The V call is TRBV6-5, the J call TRBJ1-4; D ambiguous. Germline CDR1 reads MNHEY; CDR2 reads SVGAGI. This CDR3 is 15 amino acids long. V lost 2 bases and J lost 7, with 14 bases in between. CDR3 DNA: TGTGCCAGCAGTTACAACAGCCTAGGAGGTGAAAAACTGTTTTTT. Translated: CASSYNSLGGEKLFF.

J is TRBJ1-6 and V is TRBV7-9, with TRBD1 matching 7 bases. In germline, CDR1 is SEHNR, CDR2 FQNEAQ (reference sequence). This CDR3 is 15 amino acids long. V was pared by 0 bases and J by 7 bases, with 3 bases of the junction left unmatched. The chain's CDR3 is CASSLAEGANSPLHF. In nucleotides, the CDR3 is TGTGCCAGCAGCTTAGCGGAGGGGGCCAATTCACCCCTCCACTTT.

The gene calls are TRBV4-3 and TRBJ2-7; D gene unclear. The V gene lost 8 bases and the J gene lost 1 base, with 9 bases spanning the gap. Germline V gene data show CDR1 as LGHNA and CDR2 as YSLEER. CDR3 length equals 12 residues. The CDR3 DNA follows: TGCGCCAGCCCAGAGGAGTCCTACGAGCAGTACTTC. It specifies CASPEESYEQYF.

The genes are TRBV7-2 and TRBJ2-3; 9 positions agree with TRBD2. There are 17 residues in the CDR3. Germline CDR1 SGHTA, CDR2 FQGNSA. Trimming took 5 bases from V and 8 from J; bases not matched to a gene: 17. The CDR3 here is CASSSPGLAITPGTQYF. The CDR3 coding sequence is TGTGCCAGCAGCAGCCCGGGACTAGCCATTACCCCGGGTACGCAGTATTTT.

V usage is TRBV9 and J usage is TRBJ2-3; weak D call: TRBD2 (5 bases). Germline CDR1 SGDLS, CDR2 YYNGEE. The CDR3 sequence is 12 residues long. Trimming pared 3 bases from V and 6 bases from J, leaving 8 bases between. CDR3 nucleotide sequence: TGTGCCAGCAGCGGGGTAGCGGATACGCAGTATTTT. Protein sequence: CASSGVADTQYF.

The chain combines TRBV28 with TRBJ2-1; the match to TRBD2 covers 10 bases. Unmatched junction bases numbered 10, after V lost 6 bases and J lost 5 bases. This CDR3 contains 16 residues. Looked up from germline, CDR1 is MDHEN and CDR2 is SYDVKM. CDR3 protein: CASSPLRGTSDNEQFF. The CDR3 nucleotides are TGTGCCAGCAGCCCACTTAGGGGGACTAGCGACAATGAGCAGTTCTTC.